This is a list of T cell receptor beta chains from one sample in a study of Ad26.COV2.S vaccination and SARS-CoV-2 variants. Generated by immunoSEQ multiplex PCR, the TCRdb table keeps only in-frame clones and is missing some. The sample records around 450,000 clones, roughly 87% being singletons. This material consisted of peripheral blood, taken in a trial of Ad26.COV2.S vaccine versus placebo. These receptors were collected from a person aged 18 to 59 who received the Ad26.COV2.S COVID-19 vaccine or a placebo. Each CDR3 is given with its conserved first and last residue. Each record gives: clone size, D gene, J gene, V gene, CDR3 protein, CDR3 DNA. The D gene is left open where the match is weak. Clone size is not always given. Where it is, it says once, few, many or a class for expanded clones.

size: NA; D: NA; J: TRBJ2-3; V: TRBV7-2; CDR3: CASSLTNLGTDTQYF; DNA: TGTGCCAGCAGCTTAACTAACCTTGGGACAGATACGCAGTATTTT
size: few; D: NA; J: TRBJ1-6; V: TRBV6-5; CDR3: CASTRARTADLPLHF; DNA: TGTGCCAGCACCCGAGCGAGGACAGCTGATCTTCCCCTCCACTTT
size: NA; D: NA; J: TRBJ2-5; V: TRBV5-1; CDR3: CASSLAGTREETQYF; DNA: TGCGCCAGCAGCTTGGCCGGGACCCGAGAAGAGACCCAGTACTTC
size: NA; D: TRBD1; J: TRBJ2-3; V: TRBV10-3; CDR3: CAIKSGTGGFSTDTQYF; DNA: TGTGCCATCAAGTCCGGGACAGGGGGGTTTTCCACAGATACGCAGTATTTT
size: NA; D: NA; J: TRBJ2-1; V: TRBV19; CDR3: CASSRQTSYNEQFF; DNA: TGTGCCAGTAGTCGACAGACCTCCTACAATGAGCAGTTCTTC
size: NA; D: TRBD1; J: TRBJ2-4; V: TRBV7-2; CDR3: CASSLRQGAWNIQYF; DNA: TGTGCCAGCAGCCTAAGGCAGGGGGCTTGGAACATTCAGTACTTC
size: NA; D: NA; J: TRBJ2-5; V: TRBV9; CDR3: CASSVGQGQETQYF; DNA: TGTGCCAGCAGCGTAGGCCAGGGTCAAGAGACCCAGTACTTC
size: NA; D: TRBD1; J: TRBJ1-4; V: TRBV5-1; CDR3: CASSPHRGSNEKLFF; DNA: TGCGCCAGCAGCCCACACAGGGGCTCTAATGAAAAACTGTTTTTT
size: NA; D: NA; J: TRBJ2-3; V: TRBV11-3; CDR3: CASSIHRGLSSTDTQYF; DNA: TGTGCCAGCAGCATTCACAGGGGACTATCAAGCACAGATACGCAGTATTTT
size: NA; D: NA; J: TRBJ2-3; V: TRBV25-1; CDR3: CASSELLQGLIDTQYF; DNA: TGTGCCAGCAGTGAATTGTTACAGGGACTAATCGATACGCAGTATTTT
size: NA; D: TRBD1; J: TRBJ1-6; V: TRBV5-1; CDR3: CASSFLTGSTHSPLHF; DNA: TGCGCCAGCAGCTTCCTGACAGGGTCGACGCATTCACCCCTCCACTTT
size: once; D: TRBD2; J: TRBJ2-3; V: TRBV27; CDR3: CASSRTRTSDSTDTQYF; DNA: TGTGCCAGCAGCAGAACCAGGACTAGTGATAGCACAGATACGCAGTATTTT
size: few; D: NA; J: TRBJ1-5; V: TRBV27; CDR3: CASSLDGLRDQPQHF; DNA: TGTGCCAGCAGTTTGGACGGCCTTCGGGATCAGCCCCAGCATTTT
size: NA; D: NA; J: TRBJ1-5; V: TRBV30; CDR3: CAWSVQGTIQPQHF; DNA: TGTGCCTGGAGTGTTCAGGGGACGATTCAGCCCCAGCATTTT
size: NA; D: NA; J: TRBJ1-3; V: TRBV7-6; CDR3: CASSFGSGTPDSGNTIYF; DNA: TGTGCCAGCAGCTTCGGGAGCGGGACACCTGACTCTGGAAACACCATATATTTT
size: once; D: NA; J: TRBJ2-2; V: TRBV5-5; CDR3: CASSSRAGLAGELFF; DNA: TGTGCCAGCAGCTCCAGGGCAGGGTTGGCCGGGGAGCTGTTTTTT
size: NA; D: TRBD1; J: TRBJ2-5; V: TRBV10-3; CDR3: CAIRGDRGRAETQYF; DNA: TGTGCCATCAGGGGGGACAGGGGGCGCGCAGAGACCCAGTACTTC
size: NA; D: TRBD2; J: TRBJ2-3; V: TRBV5-1; CDR3: CASSASGATDTQYF; DNA: TGCGCCAGCTCGGCTAGCGGAGCCACAGATACGCAGTATTTT
size: NA; D: NA; J: TRBJ2-7; V: TRBV28; CDR3: CASSYTPRVDEQYF; DNA: TGTGCCAGCAGTTACACTCCAAGGGTCGACGAGCAGTACTTC
size: NA; D: NA; J: TRBJ2-1; V: TRBV4-1; CDR3: CASRTSPTGVGGEQFF; DNA: TGCGCCAGCAGGACAAGCCCCACAGGGGTCGGGGGTGAGCAGTTCTTC
size: NA; D: TRBD1; J: TRBJ2-4; V: TRBV7-2; CDR3: CASGGQILQYF; DNA: TGTGCCAGCGGGGGACAGATCCTTCAGTACTTC
size: NA; D: NA; J: TRBJ1-6; V: TRBV4-1; CDR3: CASSQGLKGGYNSPLHF; DNA: TGCGCCAGCAGCCAAGGTTTAAAGGGGGGTTATAATTCACCCCTCCACTTT
size: NA; D: TRBD2; J: TRBJ2-2; V: TRBV18; CDR3: CASSPRGLAGARTGELFF; DNA: TGTGCCAGCTCACCCCGGGGACTAGCGGGGGCGCGGACCGGGGAGCTGTTTTTT
size: NA; D: NA; J: TRBJ2-5; V: TRBV7-2; CDR3: CASSLMSLETQYF; DNA: TGTGCCAGCAGCTTAATGAGTTTAGAGACCCAGTACTTC
size: NA; D: NA; J: TRBJ1-5; V: TRBV4-2; CDR3: CASSLRFATNQPQHF; DNA: TGTGCCAGCAGCCTGAGATTTGCTACGAATCAGCCCCAGCATTTT
size: NA; D: NA; J: TRBJ1-5; V: TRBV30; CDR3: CAWSVSRGPYSNQPQHF; DNA: TGTGCCTGGAGTGTCTCCAGGGGACCGTATAGCAATCAGCCCCAGCATTTT
size: NA; D: TRBD1; J: TRBJ1-6; V: TRBV29-1; CDR3: CSFAGTGGNSPLHF; DNA: TGCAGCTTCGCCGGGACAGGGGGAAATTCACCCCTCCACTTT